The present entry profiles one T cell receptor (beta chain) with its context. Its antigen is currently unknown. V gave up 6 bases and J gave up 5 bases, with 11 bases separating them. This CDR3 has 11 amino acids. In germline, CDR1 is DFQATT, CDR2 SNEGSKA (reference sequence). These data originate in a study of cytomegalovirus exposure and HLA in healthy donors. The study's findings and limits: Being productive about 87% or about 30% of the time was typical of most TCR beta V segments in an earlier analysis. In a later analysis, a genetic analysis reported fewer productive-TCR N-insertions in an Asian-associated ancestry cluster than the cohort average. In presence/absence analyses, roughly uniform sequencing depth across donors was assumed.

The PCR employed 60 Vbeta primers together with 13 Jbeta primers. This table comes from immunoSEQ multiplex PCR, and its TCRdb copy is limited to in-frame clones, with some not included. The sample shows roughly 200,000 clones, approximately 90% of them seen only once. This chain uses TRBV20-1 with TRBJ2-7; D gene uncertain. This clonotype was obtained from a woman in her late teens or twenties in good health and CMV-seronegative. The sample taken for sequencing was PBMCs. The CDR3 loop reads CSAPSVHEQYF. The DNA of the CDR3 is TGCAGTGCACCATCGGTCCACGAGCAGTACTTC.